This T cell receptor (beta chain) was identified in a study of blood T cell repertoires in COVID-19. The assay was immunoSEQ multiplex PCR, and TCRdb's table has in-frame clones only and misses some. Of about 160,000 clones listed, about 80% are singletons. Trimming pared 1 base from V and 7 bases from J, leaving 17 bases between. CDR3 size: 15 residues. Germline V gene data show CDR1 as SGHRS and CDR2 as YFSETQ. The receptor was derived from a woman older than 75 with acute or convalescent COVID-19. The chain recombines TRBV5-1 with TRBJ2-5; D is uncertain. The sequencing input was peripheral blood. CDR3 amino acids: CASSLRTTPPLTQYF. The CDR3 nucleotides read TGCGCCAGCAGCTTGAGAACCACTCCACCCTTGACCCAGTACTTC.